This T cell receptor (beta chain) comes out of a study of identical twins (dated by TCRdb to 2015 to 2016). As for the study more broadly: To test whether fetal clonotypes persist, this study deep-sequenced TCR alpha and beta repertoires from monozygotic twins, from unrelated adults of various ages, and from cord blood. To rule out contamination, the twin experiments were replicated at different times with different library preparation protocols.

Remarks on this clonotype: What this receptor recognizes is not known. No qualities accompany the bases; no much larger clone lies one base away.

From a lookup of the germline V gene, CDR1 and CDR2 are SGHRS and YFSETQ. The trim is 7 bases for V and 12 bases for J, with a gap of 26 bases between the germline ends. From the cysteine through the phenylalanine, the CDR3 covers 15 amino acids. The retained sequence is limited to the CDR3, 45 bases, with the frame set at the first base. Beyond this particular receptor, the publication reports: The excess sharing between twins in beta out-of-frame sequences was weaker because fewer shared sequences reduced the signal-to-noise ratio. Recombination models systematically underestimated out-of-frame TCR alpha sharing in monozygotic twins but agreed with sharing between unrelated individuals. Because the same donors could not be followed over many years, conclusions were based on cross-sectional statistical analysis. Invariant T cells such as MAIT and iNKT could partly confound zero-insertion analyses, though diverse VJ usage argued against this for most clonotypes. Compared with coincidental sharing between unrelated individuals, an excess of low generation-probability sequences was observed among out-of-frame TCR alpha sequences shared between twins. Abundant cord blood beta clonotypes carried fewer insertions; young adult naive repertoires showed a weaker similar trend, while memory repertoires showed none.

Only healthy Caucasian donors were included. Receptor amplification or capture employed 5' RACE. Sequencing instrument: Illumina HiSeq 2000. A universal primer binding site was introduced by template switching, and a unique molecular identifier was present in the final cDNA, enabling accurate counting of TCR cDNA molecules. Specific primers in the conserved constant-segment region were used to synthesize first-strand cDNA for TCR alpha and beta chains. To control for contamination, each cDNA library was double barcoded with a SMART-Mk sample barcode plus Illumina barcodes. Two successive PCR steps introduced TruSeq adapter sequences along with Illumina sample barcodes. The TCR alpha and beta cDNA libraries were sequenced on the Illumina HiSeq platform using custom primers. In the original analysis: MiGEC processed the raw reads to extract unique molecular identifiers, while MiXCR was used to determine the CDR3 positions. For each individual, recombination models were inferred using an EM algorithm with the repgenHMM and IGoR tools. Shared clonotypes were analyzed with the tcR package in R, and sharing was normalized by the product of cloneset sizes. To study raw recombination free of thymic and clonal selection effects, out-of-frame nonproductive sequences were analyzed. Clones were called with MiXCR by TCRdb after fastp trimmed the public reads at Q25, and only in-frame beta chains were retained. Here each entry gathers all rows of one CDR3 protein and keeps the most common genes and DNA. The V and J calls reflect TCRdb's pipeline rather than the authors' work. This sample has 1.5 million to 2 million distinct CDR3 sequences in its table, and roughly 35% of those were observed once. The top ten clones comprise about 0.27% of the sample.

Recombination linked TRBV5-1 to TRBJ2-1, and possibly TRBD1, on 6 matching bases. The source of this sequence is a newborn girl in good health. Sequences were obtained from cord blood. The CDR3 region has the sequence CASGPAIGGKIGQFF. Here is the DNA: TGCGCCAGCGGCCCGGCGATAGGGGGAAAGATCGGGCAGTTCTTC.